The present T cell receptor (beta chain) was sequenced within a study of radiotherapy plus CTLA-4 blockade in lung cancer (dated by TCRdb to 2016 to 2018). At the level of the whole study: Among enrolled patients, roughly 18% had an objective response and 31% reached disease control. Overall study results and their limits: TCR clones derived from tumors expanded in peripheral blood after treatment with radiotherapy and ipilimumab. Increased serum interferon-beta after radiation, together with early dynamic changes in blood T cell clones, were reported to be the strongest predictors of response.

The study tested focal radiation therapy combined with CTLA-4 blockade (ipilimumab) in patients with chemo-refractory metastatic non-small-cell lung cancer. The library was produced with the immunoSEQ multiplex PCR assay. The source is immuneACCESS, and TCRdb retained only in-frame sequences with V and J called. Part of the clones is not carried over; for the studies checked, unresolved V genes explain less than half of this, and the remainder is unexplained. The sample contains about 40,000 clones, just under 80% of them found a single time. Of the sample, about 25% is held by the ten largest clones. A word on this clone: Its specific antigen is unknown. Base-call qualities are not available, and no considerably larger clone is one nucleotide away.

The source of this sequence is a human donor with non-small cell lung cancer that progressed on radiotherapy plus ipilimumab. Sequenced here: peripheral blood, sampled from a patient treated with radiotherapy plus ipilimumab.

Here is the DNA: TGTGCCAGCAGCGCACAGGGTTATGAGCAGTTCTTC. Its translation reads: CASSAQGYEQFF. The V and J segments used are TRBV5-6 and TRBJ2-1, with a tentative D gene TRBD1 over 6 matching bases. Its CDR3 holds 12 amino acids, cysteine through phenylalanine. Kept here is only the CDR3 DNA, which spans 36 bases and is read in frame from base 1. CDR1 is given as SGHDT and CDR2 as YYEEEE, both from the germline V gene. The junction shows trimming of 4 bases on V and 8 bases on J, plus 10 bases between the germline ends.